This note documents a single TCR beta chain sequence. Antigen unknown. This sample was included in a study of response to subunit inactivated influenza vaccine. Study-level results: The authors offered the suggestion that each seasonal influenza vaccination recruits few new T cells.

MiXCR was run by TCRdb on the RT-PCR reads, yielding one entry per CDR3 protein. The sample gives 750,000 to 850,000 distinct CDR3 sequences, approximately 18% of which show up once; roughly a tenth is in the top ten. Trimming removed 4 bases from V and 3 bases from J, with 14 bases in between. The CDR3 runs to 15 residues. This TCR was recovered from a man aged 50 to 59 who received an inactivated influenza vaccine. The V call is TRBV12-3 or TRBV12-4, the J call TRBJ2-3, with D possibly matching TRBD2 (6 bases). Sequencing used PBMCs from blood, obtained 5 days after vaccination. CDR3: CASSSGTLGTDTQYF. In DNA, the CDR3 is TGTGCCAGCAGTTCCGGGACTTTGGGTACAGATACGCAGTATTTT.